This entry concerns a single T cell receptor beta chain. These data are taken from a study of shared clonotypes between healthy human individuals. CDR3 length: 14 residues. CDR1 and CDR2 (germline): PRHDT, FYEKMQ (reference sequence). V shed 3 bases and J shed 3 bases, with 9 bases lying between them. Produced via immunoSEQ multiplex PCR; TCRdb's table is partial and in-frame only. In the table there are just over 2,000,000 clones, 85% to 95% of which are singletons. The sequence was collected from a man aged 18 to 30 in good health. What was sequenced was naive CD4+ T cells sorted from blood. Subset meaning: CD45RA+ positively selected. J is TRBJ2-4 and V is TRBV13, with unresolved D. DNA for the CDR3: TGTGCCAGCAGCTTGGGTCGGTACAAAAACATTCAGTACTTC. It translates to CASSLGRYKNIQYF.